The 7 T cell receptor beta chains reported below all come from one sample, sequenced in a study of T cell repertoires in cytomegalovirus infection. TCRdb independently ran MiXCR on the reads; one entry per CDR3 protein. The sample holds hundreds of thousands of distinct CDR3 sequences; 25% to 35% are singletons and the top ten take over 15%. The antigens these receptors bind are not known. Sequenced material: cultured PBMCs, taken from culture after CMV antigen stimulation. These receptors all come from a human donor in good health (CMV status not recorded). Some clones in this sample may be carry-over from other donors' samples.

CDR3 loop: CASSDIGNSNEKLFF. The DNA for the CDR3 is TGTGCCAGCAGTGATATCGGCAATTCTAATGAAAAACTGTTTTTT. The chain uses TRBV6-1 and TRBJ1-4; D not certain. From germline, CDR1 is MNHNS and CDR2 SASEGT. There are 15 residues in the CDR3. Deletions cut 3 bases from V and 3 bases from J, with 11 bases between.

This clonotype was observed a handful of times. The DNA of the CDR3 is TGTGCCAGTAGTATAGATCTATATCGGGCAGGCGGGGAGACAGATACGCAGTATTTT. Protein sequence: CASSIDLYRAGGETDTQYF. The J gene is TRBJ2-3, the V gene TRBV19; a possible D gene is TRBD2 (6 bases). Trimming removed 0 bases from V and 3 bases from J, with 22 bases in between. The V gene's germline CDR1 is LNHDA and CDR2 SQIVND (reference sequence). CDR3 size: 19 residues. Supplemented by reference TRBV19 and TRBJ2-3, the full variable domain reads DGGITQSPKYLFRKEGQNVTLSCEQNLNHDAMYWYRQDPGQGLRLIYYSQIVNDFQKGDIAEGYSVSREKKESFPLTVTSAQKNPTAFYLCASSIDLYRAGGETDTQYFGPGTRLTVL.

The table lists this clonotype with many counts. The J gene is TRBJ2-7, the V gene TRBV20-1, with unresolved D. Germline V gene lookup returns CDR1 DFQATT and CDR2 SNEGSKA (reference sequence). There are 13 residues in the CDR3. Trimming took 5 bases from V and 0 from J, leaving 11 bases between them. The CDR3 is CSAWKKSSYEQYF. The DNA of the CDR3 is TGCAGTGCTTGGAAAAAGAGCTCCTACGAGCAGTACTTC.

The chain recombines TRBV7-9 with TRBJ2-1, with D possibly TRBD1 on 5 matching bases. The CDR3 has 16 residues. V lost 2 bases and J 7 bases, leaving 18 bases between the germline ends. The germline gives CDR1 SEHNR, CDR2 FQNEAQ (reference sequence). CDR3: CASSLLVPGSRNEQFF. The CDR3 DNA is TGTGCCAGCAGCTTATTGGTCCCAGGGTCGAGGAATGAGCAGTTCTTC. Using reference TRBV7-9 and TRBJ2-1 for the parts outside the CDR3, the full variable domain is DTGVSQNPRHKITKRGQNVTFRCDPISEHNRLYWYRQTLGQGPEFLTYFQNEAQLEKSRLLSDRFSAERPKGSFSTLEIQRTEQGDSAMYLCASSLLVPGSRNEQFFGPGTRLTVL.

CDR3 nucleotides: TGTGCCATCAGTACGGGCACTGAAGCTTTCTTT. Encoded protein: CAISTGTEAFF. V is TRBV10-3 and J is TRBJ1-1; D is ambiguous. The CDR3 sequence is 11 residues long. Germline loops: CDR1 ENHRY, CDR2 SYGVKD. With 5 bases removed from V and 4 bases from J, the gap between germline ends came to 5 bases.

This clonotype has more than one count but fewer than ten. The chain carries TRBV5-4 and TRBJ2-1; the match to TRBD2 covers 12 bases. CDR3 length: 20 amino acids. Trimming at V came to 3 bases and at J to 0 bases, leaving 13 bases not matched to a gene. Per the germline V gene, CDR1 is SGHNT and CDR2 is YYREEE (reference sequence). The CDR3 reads CASSSRLAGGQRSSYNEQFF. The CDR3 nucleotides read TGTGCCAGCAGCTCCCGGCTAGCGGGGGGGCAACGGAGCTCCTACAATGAGCAGTTCTTC.

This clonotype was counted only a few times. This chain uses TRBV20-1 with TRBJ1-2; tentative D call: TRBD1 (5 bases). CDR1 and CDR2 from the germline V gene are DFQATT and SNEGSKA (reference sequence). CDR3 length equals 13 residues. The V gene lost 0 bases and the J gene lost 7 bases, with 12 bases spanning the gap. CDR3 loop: CSARDLGGFGYTF. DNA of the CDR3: TGCAGTGCTAGAGATCTGGGGGGTTTTGGCTACACCTTC.